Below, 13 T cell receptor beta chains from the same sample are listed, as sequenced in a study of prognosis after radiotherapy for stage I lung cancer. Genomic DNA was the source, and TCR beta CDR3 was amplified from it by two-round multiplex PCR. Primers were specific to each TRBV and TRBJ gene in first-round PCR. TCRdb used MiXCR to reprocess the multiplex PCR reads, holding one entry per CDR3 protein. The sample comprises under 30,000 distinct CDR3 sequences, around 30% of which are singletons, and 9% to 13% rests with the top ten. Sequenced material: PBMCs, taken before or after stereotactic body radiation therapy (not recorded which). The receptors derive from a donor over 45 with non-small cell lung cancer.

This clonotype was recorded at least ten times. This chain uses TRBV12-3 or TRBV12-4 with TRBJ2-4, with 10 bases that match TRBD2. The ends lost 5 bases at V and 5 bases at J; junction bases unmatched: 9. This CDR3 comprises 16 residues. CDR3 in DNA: TGTGCCAGCAGTCCACCACTCCTAGCGGGGGAAAACATTCAGTACTTC. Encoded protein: CASSPPLLAGENIQYF.

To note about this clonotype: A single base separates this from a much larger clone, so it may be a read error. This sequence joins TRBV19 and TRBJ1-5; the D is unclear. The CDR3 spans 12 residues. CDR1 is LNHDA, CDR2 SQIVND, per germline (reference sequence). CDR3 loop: CAGSLRNQPQHF. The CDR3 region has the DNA TGTGCCGGTAGTCTCCGCAATCAGCCCCAGCATTTT.

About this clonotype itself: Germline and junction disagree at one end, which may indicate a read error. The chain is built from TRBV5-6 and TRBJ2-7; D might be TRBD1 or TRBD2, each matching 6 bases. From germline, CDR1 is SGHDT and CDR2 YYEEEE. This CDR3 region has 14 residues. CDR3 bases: TGTGACAGCAGACGGCGGGACACAAACTACGAGCAGTACTTC. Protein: CDSRRRDTNYEQYF.

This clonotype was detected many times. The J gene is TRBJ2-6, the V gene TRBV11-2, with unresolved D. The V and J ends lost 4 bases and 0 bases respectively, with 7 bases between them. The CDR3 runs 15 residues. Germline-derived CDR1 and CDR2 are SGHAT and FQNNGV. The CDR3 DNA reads TGTGCCAGCAGCTCGTACCTCTCTGGGGCCAACGTCCTGACTTTC. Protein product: CASSSYLSGANVLTF.

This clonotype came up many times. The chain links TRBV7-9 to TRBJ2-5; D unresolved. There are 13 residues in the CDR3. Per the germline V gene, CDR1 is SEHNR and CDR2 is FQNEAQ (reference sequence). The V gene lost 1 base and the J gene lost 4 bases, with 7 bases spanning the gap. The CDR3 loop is CASSLGATETQYF. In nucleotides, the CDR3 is TGTGCCAGCAGCTTAGGGGCCACAGAGACCCAGTACTTC.

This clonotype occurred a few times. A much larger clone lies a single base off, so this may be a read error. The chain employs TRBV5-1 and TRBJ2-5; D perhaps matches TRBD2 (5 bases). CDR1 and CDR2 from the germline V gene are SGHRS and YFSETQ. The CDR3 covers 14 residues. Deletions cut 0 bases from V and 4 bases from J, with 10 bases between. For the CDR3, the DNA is TGCGCCAGCAGCTTGGTGGAGGTGGCAGAGACCCAGTACTTC. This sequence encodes CASSLVEVAETQYF.

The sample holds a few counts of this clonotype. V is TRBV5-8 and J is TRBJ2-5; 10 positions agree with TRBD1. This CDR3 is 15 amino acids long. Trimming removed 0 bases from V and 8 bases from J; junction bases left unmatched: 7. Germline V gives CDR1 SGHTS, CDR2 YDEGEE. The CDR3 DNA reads TGTGCCAGCAGCTTGGTGGGACAGGGGAAGAATACCCAGTACTTC. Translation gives CASSLVGQGKNTQYF.

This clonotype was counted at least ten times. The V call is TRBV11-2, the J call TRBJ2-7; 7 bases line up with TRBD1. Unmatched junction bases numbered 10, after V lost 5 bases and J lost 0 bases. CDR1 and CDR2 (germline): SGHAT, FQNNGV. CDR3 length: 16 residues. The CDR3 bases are TGTGCCAGCAGCCGTGAGGGACAGAGTAGCTCCTACGAGCAGTACTTC. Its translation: CASSREGQSSSYEQYF.

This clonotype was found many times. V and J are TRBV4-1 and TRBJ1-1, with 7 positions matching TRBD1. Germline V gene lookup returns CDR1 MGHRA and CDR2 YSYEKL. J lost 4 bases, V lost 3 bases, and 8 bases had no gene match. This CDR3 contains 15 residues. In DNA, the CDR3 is TGCGCCAGCAGCCATGAGAGGGGACAGTTCACTGAAGCTTTCTTT. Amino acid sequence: CASSHERGQFTEAFF.

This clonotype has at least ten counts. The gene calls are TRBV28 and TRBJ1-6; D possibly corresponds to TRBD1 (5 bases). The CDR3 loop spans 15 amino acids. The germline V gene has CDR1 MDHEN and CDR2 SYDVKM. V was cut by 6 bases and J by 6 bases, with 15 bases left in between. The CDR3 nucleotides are TGTGCCAGCAGCCTTAGCCAGGGAGGTAATTCACCCCTCCACTTT. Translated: CASSLSQGGNSPLHF.

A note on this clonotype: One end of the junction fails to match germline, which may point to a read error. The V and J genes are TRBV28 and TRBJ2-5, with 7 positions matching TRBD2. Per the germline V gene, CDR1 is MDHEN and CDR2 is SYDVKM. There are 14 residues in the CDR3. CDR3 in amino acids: CASNLGGTEQTQYF. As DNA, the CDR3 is TGTGCTAGCAACCTGGGAGGGACTGAGCAGACCCAGTACTTC.

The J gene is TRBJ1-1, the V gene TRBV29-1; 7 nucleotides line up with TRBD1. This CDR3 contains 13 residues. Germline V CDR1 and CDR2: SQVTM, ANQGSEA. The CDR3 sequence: CTGLGTANTEAFF. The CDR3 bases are TGCACCGGCTTAGGGACAGCGAACACTGAAGCTTTCTTT. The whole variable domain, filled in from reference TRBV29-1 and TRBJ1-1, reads SAVISQKPSRDICQRGTSLTIQCQVDSQVTMMFWYRQQPGQSLTLIATANQGSEATYESGFVIDKFPISRPNLTFSTLTVSNMSPEDSSIYLCTGLGTANTEAFFGQGTRLTVV.

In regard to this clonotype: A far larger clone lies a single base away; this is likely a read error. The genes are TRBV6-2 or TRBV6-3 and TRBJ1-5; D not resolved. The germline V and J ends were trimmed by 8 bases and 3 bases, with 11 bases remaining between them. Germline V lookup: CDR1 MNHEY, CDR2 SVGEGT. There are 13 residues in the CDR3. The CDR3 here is CASFGQVNQPQHF. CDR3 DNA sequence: TGTGCCAGCTTCGGGCAGGTCAATCAGCCCCAGCATTTT.